The source of this T cell receptor beta chain is a study of control samples from healthy donors and cancer patients. The V gene lost 2 bases and the J gene lost 4 bases, with 10 bases spanning the gap. This CDR3 has 14 amino acids. Germline lookup yields CDR1 MNHEY and CDR2 SMNVEV (reference sequence). The data were produced by immunoSEQ multiplex PCR, yet TCRdb's version contains in-frame clones alone and is incomplete. The sample has more than 100,000 clones, approximately 89% seen once; the top ten hold around 3.5%. The receptor was isolated from a man aged 35-49 years in good health. Sequencing input: blood. V gene TRBV27 combines with J gene TRBJ2-3; weak D call: TRBD2 (6 bases). The CDR3 here is CASSLGGSPDTQYF. The CDR3 DNA reads as TGTGCCAGCAGTTTAGGGGGGAGCCCAGATACGCAGTATTTT.